This T cell receptor (beta chain) was documented in a study of blood T cells in healthy people across ages (dated by TCRdb to 2014 to 2015). Regarding the study in general: Template switching captured roughly one uniquely barcoded TCR beta cDNA molecule per two T cells in model experiments. The donors were divided into four age groups: young (average approximately 17 years), middle-aged (approximately 41), aged (about 56) and long-lived (approximately 74). The study measured age-related changes in TCR beta repertoire diversity using deep sequencing normalized with unique cDNA molecular identifiers. Two additional independent replicas of 1 million unique cDNA reads from the same blood draw were analyzed for two donors (one aged 18 to 30 and one aged 80 or older). Donors of different ages were randomly distributed across sequencing lanes to avoid experimental bias. Overall results and qualifications from the work: Estimates of total diversity based on one million sequenced T cells were regarded as lower bounds and as underestimates. There was a strong correlation between observed TCR beta diversity and the percentage of naive T cells measured by flow cytometry. Observed TCR beta diversity per million T cells fell roughly linearly with age, and a significant reduction was already apparent by age around 44. Donor CMV infection status was unknown, potentially confounding age-related changes in expanded clonotypes. Bulk unsorted PBMC profiling prevented conclusive comparison of naive and antigen-experienced compartments. Compared with the aged group, the long-lived group had more naive CD4+ T cells, fewer expanded clones and increased TCR diversity, suggesting age selection.

As to this clonotype: There is no known antigen for this receptor. No much larger clonotype is one base removed from it; base qualities were not supplied.

The receptor library was made with 5' RACE. A second roughly 6 to 12 cycle PCR used a sample-barcoded 5' primer and a J-beta primer mix. Each TCR beta cDNA molecule received a unique molecular identifier from a template-switch 5' adaptor carrying 12 random nucleotides. Each sample yielded at least 2.5 million CDR3-containing paired-end reads. First-strand cDNA was synthesized from all RNA with the Mint cDNA synthesis kit, primed by a TRBC-specific oligonucleotide. After uracil-DNA glycosylase treatment, a first 18-cycle PCR used universal primers M1SS and BC2_uni_R on all cDNA. As for the authors' bioinformatics: Each sample was normalized by randomly selecting 1 million high-quality reads, each carrying a distinct molecular identifier. Instead of being binned into consensus sequences, reads that shared molecular identifiers were thrown out. MiTCR, run with a Q25 quality threshold and the strictest error-elimination algorithm, handled CDR3 identification, clonotype clustering and error correction. A nonparametric unseen species model with Euler transformation was used to estimate a lower bound on total TCR beta diversity. The public reads were quality trimmed at Q25 with fastp and then assembled into clones with MiXCR by TCRdb, keeping productive beta chains. All rows with the same CDR3 protein become a single entry with the most common DNA and genes. The V and J calls reflect TCRdb's pipeline rather than the authors' work. For this sample the table gives 1,800,000 or so distinct CDR3 sequences, of which around 42% were detected only once. Of the sample, approximately 22% falls within the top ten clones.

Trimming removed 5 bases from V and 9 bases from J; the gene matches leave 12 bases unexplained. The CDR3 measures 15 amino acids from cysteine to phenylalanine. The entry retains the CDR3 DNA only, 45 bases that are in frame from base 1. CDR1 and CDR2 are read off the germline V gene as SGHTA and FQGNSA. Systemically healthy Caucasian individuals from Russia, roughly 40 in total and aged about 6 to 100 years, were included as donors. About 9.6 milliliters of peripheral blood were collected from each donor into EDTA-treated Vacutainer tubes. Ficoll-Paque density-gradient centrifugation was used to isolate PBMCs, with at least 6.5 million per sample. Total RNA, at least 5 micrograms per sample, was extracted from PBMCs with Trizol reagent. For every donor, flow cytometry on a PBMC aliquot measured the percentage of naive CD45RAhigh/CD27high T cells.

Recombination joined TRBV7-2 with TRBJ2-1, with 8 junctional bases fitting TRBD1. Sequences were obtained from blood. The sequence derives from a human donor in good health. The CDR3 reads as follows: CASSPHSQGASEQFF. In nucleotide form, the sequence is TGTGCCAGCAGCCCCCATTCTCAGGGGGCGAGTGAGCAGTTCTTC.